This T cell receptor beta chain was captured by sequencing in a study of T cells in Graves' hyperthyroidism and ophthalmopathy. Germline CDR1 KGHDR, CDR2 SFDVKD. CDR3 length: 20 amino acids. The V gene lost 7 bases and the J gene lost 0 bases, with 24 bases spanning the gap. This clonotype was observed many times. Its matching antigen is unknown. TCR beta CDR3 regions were amplified from RNA transcripts. An initial round of RT-PCR targeting the TCR CDR3 relied on the HTBI primer set. MiXCR, run by TCRdb on the multiplex PCR reads, gives a single entry per CDR3 protein. Among some 600,000 distinct CDR3 sequences listed, roughly 14% were seen once. Study-wide findings and caveats: In the blood, most expanded thyroid clonotypes above 0.001 appeared as well.

The chain employs TRBV24-1 and TRBJ1-6, with a possible D match to TRBD1 (6 bases). The TCR sequence derives from a woman in her thirties with Graves' hyperthyroidism that later progressed to Graves' ophthalmopathy. The sample was blood. CDR3: CATRRGEYRAYYSYNSPLHF. Written as DNA, the CDR3 is TGTGCCACCAGGAGAGGGGAGTACAGGGCCTATTACTCCTATAATTCACCCCTCCACTTT.